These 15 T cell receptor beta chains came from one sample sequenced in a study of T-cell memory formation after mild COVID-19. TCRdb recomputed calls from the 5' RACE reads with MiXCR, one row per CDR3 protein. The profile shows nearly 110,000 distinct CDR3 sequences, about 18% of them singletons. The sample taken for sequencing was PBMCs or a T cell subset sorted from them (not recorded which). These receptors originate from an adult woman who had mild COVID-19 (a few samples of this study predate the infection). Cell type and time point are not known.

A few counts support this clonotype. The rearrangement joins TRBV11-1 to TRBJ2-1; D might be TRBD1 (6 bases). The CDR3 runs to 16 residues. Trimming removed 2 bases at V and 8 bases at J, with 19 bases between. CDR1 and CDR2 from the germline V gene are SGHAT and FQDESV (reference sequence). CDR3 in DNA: TGTGCCAGCAGCTTATTGGCCCCGGACAGCCAACATGAGCAGTTCTTC. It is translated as CASSLLAPDSQHEQFF.

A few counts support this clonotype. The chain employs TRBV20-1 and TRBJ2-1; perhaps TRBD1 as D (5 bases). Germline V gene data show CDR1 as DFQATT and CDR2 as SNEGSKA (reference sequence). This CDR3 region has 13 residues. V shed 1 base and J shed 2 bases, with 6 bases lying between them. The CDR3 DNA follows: TGCAGTGCTAGAGCGGACACCTACAATGAGCAGTTCTTC. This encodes CSARADTYNEQFF.

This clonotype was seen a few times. Written as DNA, the CDR3 is TGTGCCAGCAGTTCAAACGCTGACGAGCAGTACTTC. It encodes CASSSNADEQYF. This chain joins TRBV28 and TRBJ2-7; D gene uncertain. The CDR3 is made up of 12 amino acids. The V end was cut by 4 bases, the J end by 5 bases, with 9 bases between. Germline V gene sequence: CDR1 MDHEN, CDR2 SYDVKM.

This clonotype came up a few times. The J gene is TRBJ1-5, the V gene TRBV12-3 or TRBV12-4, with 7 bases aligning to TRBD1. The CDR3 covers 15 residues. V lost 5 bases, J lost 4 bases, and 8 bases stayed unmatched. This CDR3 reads CASSNIRQGNQPQHF. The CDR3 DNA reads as TGTGCCAGCAGTAACATACGACAGGGTAATCAGCCCCAGCATTTT.

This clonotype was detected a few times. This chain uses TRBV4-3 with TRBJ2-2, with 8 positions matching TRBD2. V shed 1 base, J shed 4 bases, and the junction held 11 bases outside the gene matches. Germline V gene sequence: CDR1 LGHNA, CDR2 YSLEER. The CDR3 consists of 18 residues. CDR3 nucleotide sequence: TGCGCCAGCAGCCAAGGGGCCCCGGCGGGAGGTATCACCGGGGAGCTGTTTTTT. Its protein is CASSQGAPAGGITGELFF.

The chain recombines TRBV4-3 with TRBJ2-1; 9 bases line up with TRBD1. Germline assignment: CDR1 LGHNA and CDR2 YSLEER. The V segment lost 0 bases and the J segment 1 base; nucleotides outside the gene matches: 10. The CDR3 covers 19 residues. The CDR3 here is CASSQDGPRQGGSYNEQFF. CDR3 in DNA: TGCGCCAGCAGCCAAGATGGCCCCCGACAGGGGGGATCCTACAATGAGCAGTTCTTC.

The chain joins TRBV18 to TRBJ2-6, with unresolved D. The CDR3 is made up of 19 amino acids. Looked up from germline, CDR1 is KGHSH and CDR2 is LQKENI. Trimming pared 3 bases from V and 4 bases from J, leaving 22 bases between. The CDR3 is CASSPYTSSNPVGANVLTF. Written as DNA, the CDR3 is TGTGCCAGCTCACCTTACACAAGCTCGAACCCGGTCGGGGCCAACGTCCTGACTTTC.

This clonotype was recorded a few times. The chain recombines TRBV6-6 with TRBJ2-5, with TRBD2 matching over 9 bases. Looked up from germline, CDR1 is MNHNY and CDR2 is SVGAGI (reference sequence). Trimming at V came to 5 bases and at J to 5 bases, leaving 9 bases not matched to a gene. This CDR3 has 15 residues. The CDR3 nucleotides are TGTGCCAGCAGTCCAAATAGCGGGAGATCGGAGACCCAGTACTTC. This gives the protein CASSPNSGRSETQYF.

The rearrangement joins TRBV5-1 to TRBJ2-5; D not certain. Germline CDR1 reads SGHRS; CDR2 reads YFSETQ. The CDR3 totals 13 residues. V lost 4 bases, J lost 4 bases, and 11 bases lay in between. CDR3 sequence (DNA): TGCGCCAGCAGCACGAAGACTTTAGAGACCCAGTACTTC. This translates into CASSTKTLETQYF.

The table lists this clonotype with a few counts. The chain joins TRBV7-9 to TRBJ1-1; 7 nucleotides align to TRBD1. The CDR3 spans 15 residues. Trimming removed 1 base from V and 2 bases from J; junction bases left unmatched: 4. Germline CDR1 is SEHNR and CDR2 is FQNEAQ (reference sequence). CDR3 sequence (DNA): TGTGCCAGCAGCTTAGATAACAGGGGAAACACTGAAGCTTTCTTT. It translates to CASSLDNRGNTEAFF.

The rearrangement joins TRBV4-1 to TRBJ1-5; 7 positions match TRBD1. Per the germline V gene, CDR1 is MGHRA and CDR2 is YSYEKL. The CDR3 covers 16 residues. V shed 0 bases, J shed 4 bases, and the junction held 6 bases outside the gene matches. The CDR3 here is CASSQETGQLNQPQHF. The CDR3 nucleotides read TGCGCCAGCAGCCAAGAAACGGGACAGCTAAATCAGCCCCAGCATTTT.

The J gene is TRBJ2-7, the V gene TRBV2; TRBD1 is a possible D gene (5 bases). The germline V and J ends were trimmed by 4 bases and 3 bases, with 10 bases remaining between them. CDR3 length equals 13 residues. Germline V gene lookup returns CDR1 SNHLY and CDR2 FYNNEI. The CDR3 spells CASSVSRGYEQYF. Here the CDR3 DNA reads TGTGCCAGCAGTGTATCTAGGGGCTACGAGCAGTACTTC. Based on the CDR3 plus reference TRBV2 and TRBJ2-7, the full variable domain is EPEVTQTPSHQVTQMGQEVILRCVPISNHLYFYWYRQILGQKVEFLVSFYNNEISEKSEIFDDQFSVERPDGSNFTLKIRSTKLEDSAMYFCASSVSRGYEQYFGPGTRLTVT.

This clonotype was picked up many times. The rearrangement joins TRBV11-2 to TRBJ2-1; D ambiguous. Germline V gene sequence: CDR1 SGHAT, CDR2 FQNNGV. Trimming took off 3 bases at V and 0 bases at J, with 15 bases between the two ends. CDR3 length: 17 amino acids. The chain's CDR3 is CASSFRPTSFSYNEQFF. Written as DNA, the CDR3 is TGTGCCAGCAGCTTTCGCCCGACCTCGTTCTCCTACAATGAGCAGTTCTTC.

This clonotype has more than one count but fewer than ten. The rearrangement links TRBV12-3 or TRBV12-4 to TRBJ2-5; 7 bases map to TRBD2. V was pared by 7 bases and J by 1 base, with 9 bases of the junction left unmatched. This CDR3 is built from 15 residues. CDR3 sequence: CASTKAGLGQETQYF. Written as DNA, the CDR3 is TGTGCCAGCACCAAAGCGGGATTAGGCCAAGAGACCCAGTACTTC.

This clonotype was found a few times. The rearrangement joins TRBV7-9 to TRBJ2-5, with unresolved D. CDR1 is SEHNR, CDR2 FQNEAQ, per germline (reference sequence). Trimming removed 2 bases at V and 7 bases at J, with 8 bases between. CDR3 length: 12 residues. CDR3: CASSLSVGTQYF. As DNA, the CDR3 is TGTGCCAGCAGCTTAAGTGTAGGGACCCAGTACTTC.